A single sample is the source of the 26 T cell receptor beta chains below, sequenced in a study of tumor-infiltrating lymphocytes in primary liver carcinoma. Without any cell sorting, about 18-31 mg of bulk tissue yielded co-extracted RNA and DNA. A primer in the constant region served to generate TCR beta cDNA from 450 to 650 ng of total RNA. Libraries for TCR beta were built through three nested multiplex PCR rounds, which together made up a slightly modified ARM-PCR procedure. The two initial PCR rounds, nine to eleven cycles each, used TRBV1-TRBV30 forward and C-beta reverse primers. TCRdb called the multiplex PCR reads again in MiXCR, with one record for every CDR3 protein. The sample consists of around 120,000 distinct CDR3 sequences, about 59% of them appearing once. Material for sequencing was liver tumor tissue from sampling region 1. This sample's subset: tumor region T1, superior pole. These receptors were collected from a woman aged 55-69 years with primary liver carcinoma and hepatitis B virus infection.

This clonotype was counted once. Being one base from a much bigger clone, this may be a read error. The V gene is TRBV6-1, the J gene TRBJ2-1; 11 bases agree with TRBD1. V shed 8 bases and J 5 bases; nucleotides not matched to a gene: 5. The CDR3 consists of 14 residues. Germline assignment: CDR1 MNHNS and CDR2 SASEGT. In DNA form, the CDR3 reads TGTGCCAGCGGGGGACAGGGGGAGCACAATGAGCAGTTCTTC. This encodes CASGGQGEHNEQFF.

On this clonotype itself: The limits of the CDR3 on the DNA are not certain, so only TCRdb's listed CDR3 is given. This chain uses TRBV30 with TRBJ1-1; TRBD1, the table's D call, was not compared with the DNA. The CDR3 spans 13 residues, counting both ends. The germline V gene encodes CDR1 GTSNPN and CDR2 SVGIG (reference sequence). The CDR3: CAWSWGGGTETFF.

This clonotype was found many times. The chain links TRBV12-3 or TRBV12-4 to TRBJ1-5; D remains unclear. V was trimmed by 1 base and J by 3 bases, leaving 13 bases between them. This CDR3 contains 16 residues. The CDR3 DNA is TGTGCCAGCAGTTTAGACAGCTTAGCGCTCAATCAGCCCCAGCATTTT. Translation: CASSLDSLALNQPQHF.

Concerning this clonotype itself: A read error may account for a junction end that differs from germline. The rearrangement joins TRBV11-2 to TRBJ2-3; D perhaps matches TRBD2 (5 bases). CDR1 SGHAT and CDR2 FQNNGV come from the germline V gene. The CDR3 has 13 residues. For the CDR3, the DNA is TGTGCCAGCAGCAAGAGACTACTGGATAGGCAGTATTTT. It codes for CASSKRLLDRQYF.

This clonotype was found many times. The rearrangement joins TRBV10-3 to TRBJ2-7; possibly TRBD1 for D (6 bases). Germline V gives CDR1 ENHRY, CDR2 SYGVKD. The CDR3 totals 12 residues. Trimming pared 10 bases from V and 0 bases from J, leaving 10 bases between. Written as DNA, the CDR3 is TGTGCCACCCGACAGGACTCCTACGAGCAGTACTTC. Amino acids: CATRQDSYEQYF.

The count of this clonotype is one. A read error may explain this, as a much larger clone is one base away. The chain has TRBV10-2 and TRBJ2-7, with D perhaps matching TRBD1 (6 bases). The CDR3 is made up of 14 amino acids. Trimming shortened V by 5 bases and J by 5 bases, and 16 bases separated the two germline ends. The germline V gene encodes CDR1 WSHSY and CDR2 SAAADI. The CDR3 DNA follows: TGCGCCAGCAGTATCCCAGGGGTTACTAACGAGCAGTACTTC. Protein sequence: CASSIPGVTNEQYF.

The chain uses TRBV5-1 and TRBJ2-1; 9 positions match TRBD2. The CDR3 spans 14 residues. J lost 8 bases, V lost 8 bases, and 11 bases had no gene match. The germline V gene has CDR1 SGHRS and CDR2 YFSETQ. The CDR3 reads CASRELAGKYEQFF. Here the CDR3 DNA reads TGCGCCAGTAGAGAACTAGCGGGTAAATATGAGCAGTTCTTC.

CDR3 nucleotides: TGTGCCAGCAGTTCCCCGTGGAGGTACGTCGATGAGCAGTTCTTC. Its translation: CASSSPWRYVDEQFF. This chain connects TRBV28 to TRBJ2-1, with a weak D call TRBD2 (5 bases). Germline CDR1 MDHEN, CDR2 SYDVKM. V shed 4 bases and J shed 8 bases, with 18 bases lying between them. The CDR3 extends over 15 amino acids.

The sample holds a few counts of this clonotype. This may be a read error: a much more frequent sequence differs by one nucleotide. J is TRBJ1-2 and V is TRBV6-6; TRBD1 matches 7 bases. Germline values: CDR1 MNHNY, CDR2 SVGAGI (reference sequence). Trimming at V came to 2 bases and at J to 7 bases, leaving 4 bases not matched to a gene. The CDR3 has 13 amino acids. CDR3 DNA sequence: TGTGCCAGCAGTTACGGAGGGGGCATTGGCTACACCTTC. It yields the protein CASSYGGGIGYTF.

In the case of this clonotype: A much larger clone lies one base from this, so it may be a read error. The chain uses TRBV4-2 and TRBJ2-6; D remains unclear. From germline, CDR1 is LGHNA and CDR2 YNFKEQ. The V end lost 4 bases, the J end lost 4 bases, and 14 bases lay between the germline ends. The CDR3 totals 16 residues. CDR3 nucleotides: TGTGCCAGCAGCCTAGATCCGGTTTCCGGGGCCAACGTCCTGACTTTC. This gives the protein CASSLDPVSGANVLTF.

Concerning this clonotype: A junction boundary mismatches the germline segment, possibly from a read error. The rearrangement joins TRBV4-2 to TRBJ2-7; no firm D call. CDR1 and CDR2 from the germline V gene are LGHNA and YNFKEQ. The CDR3 consists of 15 residues. CDR3 in amino acids: CASSQSKIGPYEQDF. The CDR3 DNA reads TGTGCCAGCAGCCAAAGTAAAATAGGGCCCTACGAGCAGGACTTC.

V usage is TRBV5-1 and J usage is TRBJ2-1; D perhaps matches TRBD1 (6 bases). This CDR3 spans 14 amino acids. The V gene lost 2 bases and the J gene lost 9 bases, with 15 bases spanning the gap. CDR1 is SGHRS, CDR2 YFSETQ, per germline. CDR3: CASSLAGTISEQFF. The CDR3, as DNA: TGCGCCAGCAGCTTAGCCGGGACAATTAGTGAGCAGTTCTTC.

On this clonotype itself: A much more abundant neighbour one base away suggests this may be a read error. V gene TRBV13 combines with J gene TRBJ2-1, with 10 bases aligning to TRBD2. CDR3 length: 15 amino acids. Germline V gene data show CDR1 as PRHDT and CDR2 as FYEKMQ (reference sequence). The CDR3 reads CASNLPGLAYNEQFF. CDR3 nucleotides: TGTGCCAGCAACTTACCGGGACTAGCGTACAATGAGCAGTTCTTC.

In this sample, this clonotype turned up many times. The chain carries TRBV11-2 and TRBJ1-6; 9 bases align to TRBD1. CDR1 is SGHAT and CDR2 is FQNNGV in the germline V gene. CDR3 length equals 14 residues. With V trimmed by 5 bases and J by 8 bases, 4 bases remained unmatched. This chain's CDR3 is CASSLQGADSPLHF. Here the CDR3 DNA reads TGTGCCAGCAGCCTACAGGGGGCAGATTCACCCCTCCACTTT.

On this clonotype itself: Just one base apart from a much larger clone, this may be a read error. This rearrangement joins TRBV7-8 to TRBJ2-1; 8 positions match TRBD2. The CDR3 has 15 residues. In germline, CDR1 is SGHVS, CDR2 FQNEAQ. The chain's CDR3 is CAISLVSGSYNEQFF. CDR3 DNA sequence: TGTGCCATCAGCTTAGTGAGCGGGAGTTACAATGAGCAGTTCTTC.

The J gene is TRBJ2-3, the V gene TRBV11-3; D unresolved. Germline loops: CDR1 SGHNT, CDR2 YENEEA. V was cut by 3 bases and J by 1 base, with 8 bases left in between. The CDR3 is 14 amino acids. CDR3 nucleotides: TGTGCCAGCAGCTTCATGACGGGCACAGATACGCAGTATTTT. Translating it yields CASSFMTGTDTQYF.

Many counts were recorded for this clonotype. CDR3 nucleotides: TGTGCCAGCAGCTCGACAGACCCTACCCAAGAGACCCAGTACTTC. As protein: CASSSTDPTQETQYF. This chain connects TRBV7-9 to TRBJ2-5; TRBD1 might be the D (5 bases). This CDR3 region has 15 residues. Deletions cut 4 bases from V and 1 base from J, with 13 bases between. CDR1 and CDR2 (germline): SEHNR, FQNEAQ (reference sequence).

The CDR3 sequence is CASGDNSDYGYTF. CDR3 DNA: TGTGCTAGTGGAGATAACAGTGACTATGGCTACACCTTC. This sequence joins TRBV12-5 and TRBJ1-2; D gene unclear. The CDR3 sequence is 13 residues long. Germline lookup yields CDR1 LGHNT and CDR2 FRNRAP. V lost 6 bases and J lost 3, with 11 bases in between.

This clonotype was observed a single time. V usage is TRBV12-3 or TRBV12-4 and J usage is TRBJ1-1; perhaps TRBD1 as D (5 bases). The V end was cut by 7 bases, the J end by 3 bases, with 18 bases between. This CDR3 has 15 residues. CDR3: CASTPGGGWDTEAFF. DNA of the CDR3: TGTGCCAGCACCCCGGGGGGGGGATGGGACACTGAAGCTTTCTTT.

Comment on this clonotype: Compared with germline, one end of the junction differs, possibly owing to a read error. The gene calls are TRBV5-6 and TRBJ2-2; 7 bases line up with TRBD1. CDR3 length: 16 residues. The V gene's germline CDR1 is SGHDT and CDR2 YYEEEE. CDR3 DNA: TGTGACAGCAGCATCACAACAGGGGTTCGCACCGGGGAGCTGTTTTTT. Amino acid sequence: CDSSITTGVRTGELFF.

As concerns this clonotype: A read error is likely, as this CDR3 ends without the conserved phenylalanine or tryptophan. This rearrangement joins TRBV10-2 to TRBJ2-1; 11 bases are shared with TRBD1. This CDR3 has 13 amino acids. V shed 4 bases and J 9 bases; nucleotides not matched to a gene: 2. From germline, CDR1 is WSHSY and CDR2 SAAADI. Written as DNA, the CDR3 is TGCGCCAGCAGTGGGACAGGGGGCGCTGAGCAGTTCATC. Protein sequence: CASSGTGGAEQFI.

Concerning this clonotype: At one boundary the junction diverges from the germline segment, which might be a read error. The rearrangement uses TRBV11-2 and TRBJ2-7, with 9 bases that match TRBD1. Looked up from germline, CDR1 is SGHAT and CDR2 is FQNNGV. The CDR3 contains 13 residues. Written as DNA, the CDR3 is TGTGCCAGGAGCTTAGACAGGGGGGACGAGCAGTACTTC. Its protein is CARSLDRGDEQYF.

The chain couples TRBV5-1 to TRBJ2-1; 8 bases fit TRBD2. Germline CDR1 and CDR2: SGHRS and YFSETQ. The ends lost 7 bases at V and 0 bases at J; junction bases unmatched: 6. This CDR3 comprises 15 residues. CDR3 sequence (DNA): TGCGCCAGCGGCCCAACTAGCGGCTCCTACAATGAGCAGTTCTTC. Protein: CASGPTSGSYNEQFF. Complete variable domain (other parts from reference TRBV5-1 and TRBJ2-1): KAGVTQTPRYLIKTRGQQVTLSCSPISGHRSVSWYQQTPGQGLQFLFEYFSETQRNKGNFPGRFSGRQFSNSRSEMNVSTLELGDSALYLCASGPTSGSYNEQFFGPGTRLTVL.

A note on this clonotype: The junction departs from the called germline gene at one end, perhaps through a read error. J is TRBJ2-3 and V is TRBV29-1, with 11 bases that match TRBD2. Germline V lookup: CDR1 SQVTM, CDR2 ANQGSEA. This CDR3 spans 13 amino acids. The CDR3 nucleotides read TGCAGCATTGAACTGCCGACTAGCGGGATTCAGTATTTT. Its translation: CSIELPTSGIQYF.

Remarks on this clonotype: A much larger clone lies one base from this, so it may be a read error. The CDR3 region is CASSFDRRGVKNIQYF. DNA of the CDR3: TGCGCCAGCAGCTTTGACAGGAGAGGAGTCAAAAACATTCAGTACTTC. This rearrangement joins TRBV5-1 to TRBJ2-4; weak D call: TRBD1 (6 bases). The CDR3 length is 16 residues. V lost 2 bases and J lost 3, with 15 bases in between. Germline CDR1 and CDR2: SGHRS and YFSETQ. Full variable domain (remainder filled in from reference TRBV5-1 and TRBJ2-4): KAGVTQTPRYLIKTRGQQVTLSCSPISGHRSVSWYQQTPGQGLQFLFEYFSETQRNKGNFPGRFSGRQFSNSRSEMNVSTLELGDSALYLCASSFDRRGVKNIQYFGAGTRLSVL.

Regarding this clonotype: The junction departs from germline at one end; a sequencing error may be responsible. The chain employs TRBV11-2 and TRBJ1-2, with a possible D match to TRBD1 (5 bases). Germline V CDR1 and CDR2: SGHAT, FQNNGV. This CDR3 has 12 amino acids. CDR3 loop: CASSGRGWGYTF. The DNA for the CDR3 is TGTGCCAGCAGCGGACGGGGCTGGGGCTACACTTTC.